The 30 T cell receptor beta chains given below trace back to one sample, sequenced in a study of OX40 agonist ivuxolimab in advanced cancers. Sequenced by immunoSEQ multiplex PCR; TCRdb stores in-frame clones only, minus some. The table includes roughly 80,000 clones, around 85% detected once. Here the sequenced sample was CD4+ or CD8+ T cells sorted from blood, taken in a trial of the OX40 agonist ivuxolimab. These receptor sequences come from an adult with an advanced solid tumor such as melanoma, head and neck, liver or kidney cancer.

The chain employs TRBV28 and TRBJ2-7; 12 bases line up with TRBD1. V was pared by 6 bases and J by 5 bases, with 8 bases of the junction left unmatched. The CDR3 spans 15 residues. In germline, CDR1 is MDHEN, CDR2 SYDVKM. The CDR3 DNA sequence: TGTGCCAGCAGCCCGTCGGGGACAGGGGGCAACGAGCAGTACTTC. Translated, it gives CASSPSGTGGNEQYF.

The rearrangement uses TRBV9 and TRBJ2-5; D possibly corresponds to TRBD2 (5 bases). The germline V gene encodes CDR1 SGDLS and CDR2 YYNGEE. The length of the CDR3 is 15 residues. V lost 0 bases to trimming and J lost 1 base, with 10 bases between them. The CDR3 DNA sequence: TGTGCCAGCAGCGTAGGAGGGAACCTCCAAGAGACCCAGTACTTC. Amino acids: CASSVGGNLQETQYF.

The chain links TRBV5-1 to TRBJ1-6; 8 bases line up with TRBD1. The CDR3 has 16 residues. Germline lookup yields CDR1 SGHRS and CDR2 YFSETQ. J gave up 5 bases and V 4 bases, and 8 bases lay outside the gene matches. CDR3 sequence reads: CASSPSGQGNNSPLHF. The CDR3 DNA sequence: TGCGCCAGCAGCCCCTCCGGACAGGGCAATAATTCACCCCTCCACTTT.

The rearrangement links TRBV5-1 to TRBJ2-7; D possibly corresponds to TRBD1 (6 bases). The CDR3 has 15 residues. CDR1 SGHRS and CDR2 YFSETQ come from the germline V gene. V shed 0 bases and J shed 7 bases, with 17 bases lying between them. The CDR3 loop is CASSLATGSGGEQYF. In nucleotides, the CDR3 is TGCGCCAGCAGCTTGGCAACAGGGTCGGGTGGGGAGCAGTACTTC.

The CDR3 region has the DNA TGTGCCAGCAGCAGCCGGACGGGCGGGGAGCTGTTTTTT. It yields the protein CASSSRTGGELFF. The chain employs TRBV7-2 and TRBJ2-2; no clear D. Germline V CDR1 and CDR2: SGHTA, FQGNSA. The CDR3 is 13 residues long. The ends were cut back, 5 bases at V and 7 bases at J, with 11 bases in the middle.

The chain joins TRBV19 to TRBJ1-4; 8 nucleotides align to TRBD1. V shed 5 bases and J 5 bases; nucleotides not matched to a gene: 7. The CDR3 covers 15 residues. In germline, CDR1 is LNHDA, CDR2 SQIVND (reference sequence). The CDR3: CASSVSGTGNEKLFF. CDR3 nucleotide sequence: TGTGCCAGTAGTGTCTCCGGGACAGGAAATGAAAAACTGTTTTTT.

The chain is built from TRBV10-1 and TRBJ1-5, with a weak D call TRBD1 (6 bases). V lost 0 bases, J lost 4 bases, and 13 bases lay in between. From germline, CDR1 is WNHNN and CDR2 SYGVQD (reference sequence). The CDR3 is 16 residues long. This CDR3 is CASSESPRGWNQPQHF. The CDR3, as DNA: TGCGCCAGCAGTGAGTCGCCAAGGGGGTGGAATCAGCCCCAGCATTTT.

This sequence joins TRBV5-1 and TRBJ2-3; TRBD1 is a possible D gene (6 bases). The length of the CDR3 is 13 residues. The V gene lost 4 bases and the J gene lost 4 bases, with 10 bases spanning the gap. The V gene's germline CDR1 is SGHRS and CDR2 YFSETQ. The CDR3, as DNA: TGCGCCAGCAGCGGAACAGGGTCAGATACGCAGTATTTT. It specifies CASSGTGSDTQYF.

The chain employs TRBV29-1 and TRBJ1-2; tentative D call: TRBD1 (6 bases). Germline V gene data show CDR1 as SQVTM and CDR2 as ANQGSEA. The CDR3 spans 12 residues. With 4 bases removed from V and 3 bases from J, the gap between germline ends came to 9 bases. As DNA, the CDR3 is TGCAGCGTTGTTGCAGGGGACTATGGCTACACCTTC. This codes for CSVVAGDYGYTF.

J is TRBJ2-1 and V is TRBV18; 8 bases are a match to TRBD1. V was pared by 2 bases and J by 4 bases, with 7 bases of the junction left unmatched. Germline values: CDR1 KGHSH, CDR2 LQKENI. The CDR3 length is 16 residues. The CDR3 DNA reads TGTGCCAGCTCACCAAACGGCCAGGGGGCTTACAATGAGCAGTTCTTC. Its protein is CASSPNGQGAYNEQFF.

This chain links TRBV19 with TRBJ2-3; no clear D gene. The germline gives CDR1 LNHDA, CDR2 SQIVND (reference sequence). CDR3 length equals 16 residues. Trimming pared 5 bases from V and 0 bases from J, leaving 15 bases between. The CDR3 region is CASSGQAHPSTDTQYF. The DNA of the CDR3 is TGTGCCAGTAGTGGGCAGGCGCATCCTAGCACAGATACGCAGTATTTT.

Turning to this clone: A junction end diverges from the germline sequence, so it may reflect a read error. The V and J genes are TRBV13 and TRBJ2-5, with D perhaps being TRBD1 or TRBD2 (5 bases each). CDR3 size: 14 residues. Germline V gene lookup returns CDR1 PRHDT and CDR2 FYEKMQ (reference sequence). Here the CDR3 reads CASSLVGEQGTQYF. Here the CDR3 DNA reads TGTGCCAGCAGCTTAGTAGGGGAGCAAGGGACCCAGTACTTC. The variable domain in full, with the rest retrieved from reference TRBV13 and TRBJ2-5, is AAGVIQSPRHLIKEKRETATLKCYPIPRHDTVYWYQQGPGQDPQFLISFYEKMQSDKGSIPDRFSAQQFSDYHSELNMSSLELGDSALYFCASSLVGEQGTQYFGPGTRLLVL.

This clone was seen more than once but under ten times. The chain has TRBV7-6 and TRBJ2-6; 9 bases align to TRBD1. Germline V lookup: CDR1 SGHVS, CDR2 FNYEAQ. Trimming took 4 bases from V and 4 from J; bases not matched to a gene: 8. This CDR3 is 17 amino acids long. CDR3 in DNA: TGTGCCAGCAGCTCCCCGGGACAGGGAGCCGGGGCCAACGTCCTGACTTTC. Its protein is CASSSPGQGAGANVLTF. The full variable domain, completed using reference TRBV7-6 and TRBJ2-6, is GAGVSQSPRYKVTKRGQDVALRCDPISGHVSLYWYRQALGQGPEFLTYFNYEAQQDKSGLPNDRFSAERPEGSISTLTIQRTEQRDSAMYRCASSSPGQGAGANVLTFGAGSRLTVL.

CDR3 nucleotides: TGTGCCAGCAGCCCTGGGCCCCTGGGCGGGGAGACCCAGTACTTC. It specifies CASSPGPLGGETQYF. The chain joins TRBV11-2 to TRBJ2-5; maybe TRBD2 (5 bases). The V and J ends lost 5 bases and 5 bases respectively, with 18 bases between them. The CDR3 has 15 amino acids. The germline gives CDR1 SGHAT, CDR2 FQNNGV.

The rearrangement uses TRBV2 and TRBJ1-3; unclear D gene. The V and J ends lost 7 bases and 4 bases respectively, with 14 bases between them. Germline CDR1 and CDR2: SNHLY and FYNNEI. The CDR3 covers 14 residues. The CDR3 region is CASTIEVVGNTIYF. The CDR3 bases are TGTGCCAGCACCATAGAGGTAGTAGGAAACACCATATATTTT.

This clone was found once. The chain recombines TRBV4-2 with TRBJ2-1; D may correspond to TRBD1 or TRBD2 (5 bases each). The CDR3 runs to 15 residues. The ends were cut back, 0 bases at V and 9 bases at J, with 15 bases in the middle. Germline loops: CDR1 LGHNA, CDR2 YNFKEQ. CDR3 sequence reads: CASSQERDGYREQFF. DNA for the CDR3: TGTGCCAGCAGCCAAGAAAGGGACGGATACCGTGAGCAGTTCTTC.

The chain employs TRBV7-8 and TRBJ2-1, with D perhaps matching TRBD1 (5 bases). Between the trimmed V and J ends, which lost 1 base and 5 bases, there was a span of 12 bases. Per germline, CDR1 SGHVS and CDR2 FQNEAQ. This CDR3 is 15 amino acids long. The CDR3 loop reads CASSLGGPTDNEQFF. The CDR3 DNA reads TGTGCCAGCAGCTTAGGGGGCCCCACTGACAATGAGCAGTTCTTC.

The chain links TRBV19 to TRBJ2-7; TRBD2 matches 10 bases. Germline V gene lookup returns CDR1 LNHDA and CDR2 SQIVND (reference sequence). V was pared by 1 base and J by 0 bases, with 3 bases of the junction left unmatched. The CDR3 covers 16 residues. The CDR3 DNA reads TGTGCCAGTAGTATAGCCGCTAGCGGGAGCTCCTACGAGCAGTACTTC. It encodes CASSIAASGSSYEQYF.

The rearrangement links TRBV6-5 to TRBJ2-3; no reliable D call. The CDR3 consists of 16 residues. Germline CDR1 reads MNHEY; CDR2 reads SVGAGI. Trimming pared 0 bases from V and 3 bases from J, leaving 13 bases between. The CDR3: CASSYSTSGPTDTQYF. CDR3 DNA: TGTGCCAGCAGTTACTCGACCTCCGGACCTACAGATACGCAGTATTTT.

The CDR3 nucleotides are TGTGCCAGCAGTCCCATGGACAGGGGCTCTGAAGCTTTCTTT. This codes for CASSPMDRGSEAFF. V is TRBV2 and J is TRBJ1-1; 9 positions agree with TRBD1. The J segment lost 6 bases and the V segment lost 5 bases, leaving 7 bases of the junction unmatched. The germline V gene has CDR1 SNHLY and CDR2 FYNNEI. The CDR3 is 14 residues long.

This clone has just one count. V gene TRBV9 combines with J gene TRBJ2-1, with TRBD2 as a possible D gene (5 bases). Per germline, CDR1 SGDLS and CDR2 YYNGEE. V was pared by 6 bases and J by 10 bases, with 20 bases between. This CDR3 is built from 14 residues. In DNA, the CDR3 is TGTGCCAGCAACAGACACGGACCGGAGGAAGAGCAGTTCTTC. Translating it yields CASNRHGPEEEQFF.

This sequence joins TRBV5-1 and TRBJ1-4; maybe TRBD1 (5 bases). Per the germline V gene, CDR1 is SGHRS and CDR2 is YFSETQ. Trimming cost V 2 bases and J 8 bases, with 19 bases left between them. This CDR3 contains 16 residues. CDR3 sequence reads: CASSFIPGTVGEKLFF. The CDR3 nucleotides are TGCGCCAGCAGCTTCATTCCCGGGACGGTAGGAGAAAAACTGTTTTTT.

This chain connects TRBV7-2 to TRBJ2-3; TRBD2 aligns across 9 bases. After removal of 6 bases from V and 2 bases from J, the junction contained 6 bases not matched to a gene. CDR1 is SGHTA and CDR2 is FQGNSA in the germline V gene. This CDR3 has 15 amino acids. The CDR3 DNA follows: TGTGCCAGCAGAGTAGCGGGAGTTTACACAGATACGCAGTATTTT. Protein sequence: CASRVAGVYTDTQYF. The full variable domain, rest sourced from reference TRBV7-2 and TRBJ2-3, is GAGVSQSPSNKVTEKGKDVELRCDPISGHTALYWYRQSLGQGLEFLIYFQGNSAPDKSGLPSDRFSAERTGGSVSTLTIQRTQQEDSAVYLCASRVAGVYTDTQYFGPGTRLTVL.

This chain links TRBV7-2 with TRBJ1-5; maybe TRBD1 (6 bases). Trimming left V 5 bases short and J 4 bases short, with 15 bases between. Germline loops: CDR1 SGHTA, CDR2 FQGNSA. The CDR3 loop spans 15 amino acids. The chain's CDR3 is CASSQGSGPNQPQHF. The CDR3 nucleotides read TGTGCCAGCAGCCAGGGGTCAGGGCCAAATCAGCCCCAGCATTTT.

This rearrangement joins TRBV19 to TRBJ2-3; 11 bases fit TRBD1. V gave up 6 bases and J gave up 5 bases; unmatched junction bases: 4. CDR1 is LNHDA, CDR2 SQIVND, per germline (reference sequence). The CDR3 length is 14 residues. DNA of the CDR3: TGTGCCAGTAGGGGGACAGGGGGGATAGATACGCAGTATTTT. The encoded protein is CASRGTGGIDTQYF.

The rearrangement links TRBV27 to TRBJ1-2; D not resolved. This CDR3 spans 15 amino acids. Trimming removed 4 bases from V and 5 bases from J, with 17 bases in between. CDR1 and CDR2 from the germline V gene are MNHEY and SMNVEV (reference sequence). Here the CDR3 reads CASSSGDSTRYGYTF. Written as DNA, the CDR3 is TGTGCCAGCAGTTCCGGGGATTCGACCAGATATGGCTACACCTTC.

The V gene is TRBV5-1, the J gene TRBJ1-1, with 7 nucleotides matching TRBD1. CDR3 length: 13 residues. The V gene end was trimmed by 5 bases and the J gene end by 8 bases; junction bases not matched to a gene: 9. Germline V gene sequence: CDR1 SGHRS, CDR2 YFSETQ. The CDR3, as DNA: TGCGCCAGCAGTCCAGGGACAGCGCGAGAAGCTTTCTTT. This sequence encodes CASSPGTAREAFF.

This clone was seen a handful of times. The CDR3 nucleotides read TGTGCCAGCGGGGAGGGCCTTCAAAATTCACCCCTCCACTTT. This encodes CASGEGLQNSPLHF. This rearrangement joins TRBV6-5 to TRBJ1-6; D is unresolved. The CDR3 consists of 14 residues. Germline V CDR1 and CDR2: MNHEY, SVGAGI. Deletions cut 8 bases from V and 7 bases from J, with 15 bases between.

The chain links TRBV15 to TRBJ1-4; D may be TRBD1 (6 bases). Germline CDR1 LNHNV, CDR2 YYDKDF (reference sequence). The CDR3 spans 15 residues. Trimming took 5 bases from V and 8 from J, leaving 18 bases between them. This chain's CDR3 is CATSRAPGAQEKLFF. The DNA of the CDR3 is TGTGCCACCAGCCGCGCGCCGGGGGCGCAGGAAAAACTGTTTTTT. Combining the CDR3 with reference TRBV15 and TRBJ1-4 gives the whole variable domain DAMVIQNPRYQVTQFGKPVTLSCSQTLNHNVMYWYQQKSSQAPKLLFHYYDKDFNNEADTPDNFQSRRPNTSFCFLDIRSPGLGDTAMYLCATSRAPGAQEKLFFGSGTQLSVL.

This chain connects TRBV6-6 to TRBJ2-1, with D perhaps matching TRBD1 (6 bases). CDR1 is MNHNY, CDR2 SVGAGI, per germline (reference sequence). Trimming cost V 6 bases and J 10 bases, with 10 bases left between them. The CDR3 runs to 11 residues. The CDR3: CASRRDTEQFF. CDR3 nucleotides: TGTGCCAGCAGAAGGGACACGGAGCAGTTCTTC.